Each of the 9 T cell receptor beta chains below was sequenced from the same sample in a study of T cells in Graves' hyperthyroidism and ophthalmopathy. TCR beta CDR3 sequences were amplified from RNA transcripts. The HTBI primer set was used in a first-round RT-PCR of the TCR CDR3. TCRdb passed the multiplex PCR reads through MiXCR, listing each CDR3 protein once. The sample has some 500,000 distinct CDR3 sequences; approximately 25% are singletons. Sequencing was performed on blood. These receptor sequences come from a woman in her twenties or thirties with Graves' ophthalmopathy.

This clonotype showed up many times. The chain combines TRBV7-3 with TRBJ2-7; 8 nucleotides line up with TRBD2. V gave up 1 base and J gave up 2 bases; unmatched junction bases: 4. Germline CDR1 reads SGHTA; CDR2 reads FQGTGA. The CDR3 sequence is 15 residues long. The CDR3 protein is CASSLIAGGPYEQYF. As DNA, the CDR3 is TGTGCCAGCAGCTTAATTGCGGGAGGACCCTACGAGCAGTACTTC.

V gene TRBV20-1 combines with J gene TRBJ2-5; weak D call: TRBD2 (7 bases). CDR3 length: 15 amino acids. Trimming cost V 4 bases and J 4 bases, with 19 bases left between them. Germline assignment: CDR1 DFQATT and CDR2 SNEGSKA (reference sequence). In DNA form, the CDR3 reads TGCAGTGCTAATCCACGGGCGGGGGCTCCAGAGACCCAGTACTTC. This translates into CSANPRAGAPETQYF.

V gene TRBV7-2 combines with J gene TRBJ2-7; no reliable D call. CDR1 and CDR2 (germline): SGHTA, FQGNSA. Trimming left V 4 bases short and J 3 bases short, with 7 bases between. The CDR3 is made up of 12 amino acids. In DNA form, the CDR3 reads TGTGCCAGCAGCTCACGGTACTACGAGCAGTACTTC. It encodes CASSSRYYEQYF.

The table lists this clonotype with many counts. The chain recombines TRBV27 with TRBJ1-5; TRBD1 is a possible D gene (6 bases). The CDR3 sequence is 15 residues long. Between the trimmed V and J ends, which lost 0 bases and 7 bases, there was a span of 13 bases. CDR1 MNHEY and CDR2 SMNVEV come from the germline V gene (reference sequence). For the CDR3, the DNA is TGTGCCAGCAGTTTATCTACAGGGTCAGGCCAGCCCCAGCATTTT. This sequence encodes CASSLSTGSGQPQHF.

This clonotype was found many times. The V call is TRBV6-5, the J call TRBJ1-2; tentative D call: TRBD1 (5 bases). This CDR3 region has 15 residues. Per the germline V gene, CDR1 is MNHEY and CDR2 is SVGAGI. V was cut by 4 bases and J by 7 bases, with 19 bases left in between. The CDR3 spells CASSSVNQGVGGYTF. CDR3 DNA: TGTGCCAGCAGTTCCGTCAACCAGGGTGTTGGTGGCTACACCTTC.

There are a few counts of this clonotype. The rearrangement joins TRBV12-3 or TRBV12-4 to TRBJ2-7, with a weak D call TRBD1 (6 bases). The CDR3 runs to 14 residues. V was trimmed by 5 bases and J by 5 bases, leaving 16 bases between them. CDR3 region: CASSPGERADEQYF. The CDR3, as DNA: TGTGCCAGCAGTCCAGGGGAAAGGGCAGACGAGCAGTACTTC.

This clonotype was recorded a few times. Being one base from a much bigger clone, this may be a read error. J is TRBJ1-1 and V is TRBV3-1; weak D call: TRBD1 (6 bases). Trimming stripped 1 base from V and 3 bases from J, with 9 bases between. Germline V gives CDR1 LGHDT, CDR2 YNNKEL (reference sequence). This CDR3 spans 14 amino acids. For the CDR3, the DNA is TGTGCCAGCAGCCAAGCCACAGGGTACACTGAAGCTTTCTTT. This gives the protein CASSQATGYTEAFF.

There are many counts of this clonotype. The rearrangement joins TRBV20-1 to TRBJ2-7; D unresolved. The CDR3 sequence is 13 residues long. With 3 bases removed from V and 2 bases from J, the gap between germline ends came to 11 bases. Germline V CDR1 and CDR2: DFQATT, SNEGSKA (reference sequence). This CDR3 is CSASKGRTYEQYF. CDR3 DNA sequence: TGCAGTGCTAGTAAGGGAAGGACCTACGAGCAGTACTTC.

This clonotype was counted at least ten times. This chain joins TRBV2 and TRBJ2-5; TRBD2 matches at 11 bases. V lost 6 bases, J lost 3 bases, and 0 bases stayed unmatched. The CDR3 runs 13 residues. Per germline, CDR1 SNHLY and CDR2 FYNNEI. The CDR3 sequence: CASRTSGEETQYF. Written as DNA, the CDR3 is TGTGCCAGCAGGACTAGCGGGGAAGAGACCCAGTACTTC.